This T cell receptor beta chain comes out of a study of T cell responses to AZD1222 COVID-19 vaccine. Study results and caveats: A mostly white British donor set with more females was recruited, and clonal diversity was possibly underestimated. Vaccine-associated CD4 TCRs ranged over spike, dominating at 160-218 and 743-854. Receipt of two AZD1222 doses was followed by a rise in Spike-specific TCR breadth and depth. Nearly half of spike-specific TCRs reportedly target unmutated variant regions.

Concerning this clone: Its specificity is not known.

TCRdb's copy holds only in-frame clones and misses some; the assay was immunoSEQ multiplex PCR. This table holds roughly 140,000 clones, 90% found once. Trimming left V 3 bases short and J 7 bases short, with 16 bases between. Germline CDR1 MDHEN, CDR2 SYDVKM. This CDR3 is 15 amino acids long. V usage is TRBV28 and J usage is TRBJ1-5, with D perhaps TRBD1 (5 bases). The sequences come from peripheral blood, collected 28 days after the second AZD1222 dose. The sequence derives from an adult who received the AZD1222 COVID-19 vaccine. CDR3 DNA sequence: TGTGCCAGCAGTTTCCCCGGAGGGGTCGGACAGCCCCAGCATTTT. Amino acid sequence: CASSFPGGVGQPQHF.